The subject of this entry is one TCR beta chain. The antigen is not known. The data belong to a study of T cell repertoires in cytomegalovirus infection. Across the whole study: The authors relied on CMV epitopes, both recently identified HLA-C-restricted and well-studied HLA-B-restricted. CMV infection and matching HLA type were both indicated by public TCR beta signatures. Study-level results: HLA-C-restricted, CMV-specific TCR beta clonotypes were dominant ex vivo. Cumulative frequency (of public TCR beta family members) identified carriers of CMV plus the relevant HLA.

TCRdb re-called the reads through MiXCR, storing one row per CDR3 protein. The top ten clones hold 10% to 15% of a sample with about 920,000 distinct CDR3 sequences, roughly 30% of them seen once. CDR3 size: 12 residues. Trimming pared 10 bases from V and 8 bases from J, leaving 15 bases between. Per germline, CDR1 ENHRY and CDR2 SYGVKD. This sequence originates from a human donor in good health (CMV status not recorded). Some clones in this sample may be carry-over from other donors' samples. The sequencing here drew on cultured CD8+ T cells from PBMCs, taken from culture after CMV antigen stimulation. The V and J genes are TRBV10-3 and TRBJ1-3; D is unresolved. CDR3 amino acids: CATRPDDHTIYF. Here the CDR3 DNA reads TGTGCCACCCGACCGGACGACCACACCATATATTTT.